Listed below are T cell receptor beta chains from one sample, sequenced in a study of cytomegalovirus exposure and HLA in healthy donors. The table came from immunoSEQ multiplex PCR; TCRdb's copy has only in-frame clones and leaves some out. The table lists some 190,000 clones, 81% of them singletons. The sample comprised PBMCs. The receptors were sampled from a young man in good health and CMV-seronegative. The conserved cysteine and the conserved F or W are not part of the CDR3 here.

V: TRBV9; J: TRBJ2-1; CDR3: ASSADDSYNEQF
V: TRBV5-1; J: TRBJ1-6; CDR3: ASSLVTGRNSPLH
V: TRBV6-1; J: TRBJ2-3; CDR3: ASSAYRDSTDTQY
V: TRBV28; J: TRBJ2-1; CDR3: ATHSKRERVGEQF
V: TRBV6-1; J: TRBJ1-5; CDR3: ASSESASTGGQPQH
V: TRBV5-1; J: TRBJ2-3; CDR3: ASSLNRERGTDTQY
V: TRBV7-2; J: TRBJ2-1; CDR3: ASSLHGASAFF
V: TRBV27; J: TRBJ2-1; CDR3: ASSFDRTGEDEQF
V: TRBV27; J: TRBJ2-7; CDR3: ASRDPFGDEQY
V: TRBV29-1; J: TRBJ1-1; CDR3: SGGQGAEAF
V: TRBV4-1; J: TRBJ2-7; CDR3: ASSQGTVGTYEQY
V: TRBV28; J: TRBJ2-3; CDR3: ASSSLTQATPITDTQY
V: TRBV6-6; J: TRBJ2-1; CDR3: ASSPGAGNEQF
V: TRBV7-8; J: TRBJ2-5; CDR3: ASSLVTGETQY
V: TRBV5-6; J: TRBJ2-7; CDR3: ASSLSGQAFSYEQY
V: TRBV11-2; J: TRBJ2-5; CDR3: ASSLGQKETQY
V: TRBV2; J: TRBJ2-3; CDR3: AIPSGARSTDTQY
V: TRBV10-1; J: TRBJ1-1; CDR3: ASSGNRNTEAF
V: TRBV2; J: TRBJ1-2; CDR3: ASSPRVGQGRYGYT
V: TRBV6-4; J: TRBJ2-7; CDR3: ASRTEAAKYEQY
V: TRBV9; J: TRBJ1-6; CDR3: ASSVDSGNNSPLH
V: TRBV28; J: TRBJ2-3; CDR3: ASSSGGTTDTQY
V: TRBV9; J: TRBJ2-1; CDR3: ARAGTRGEQF
V: TRBV5-5; J: TRBJ1-2; CDR3: ASSLGVNYGYT
V: TRBV6-1; J: TRBJ2-7; CDR3: ASNGIVQGSEQY
V: TRBV7-9; J: TRBJ1-1; CDR3: ASSFNRGMNTEAF
V: TRBV6-5; J: TRBJ1-2; CDR3: ASRGQGGFGYT
V: TRBV28; J: TRBJ2-3; CDR3: ASSFPTSGGARRADTQY
V: TRBV4-3; J: TRBJ1-4; CDR3: ASSQVYESGEKLF
V: TRBV19; J: TRBJ1-5; CDR3: ASSIDTQLQH
V: TRBV7-9; J: TRBJ1-6; CDR3: ASSLSQEVSPLH
V: TRBV14; J: TRBJ2-7; CDR3: ASSQGQGLYEQY
V: TRBV5-1; J: TRBJ2-1; CDR3: ASTPTSGRIYEQF
V: TRBV19; J: TRBJ1-5; CDR3: ASSSTWLVGNQPQH
V: TRBV9; J: TRBJ2-3; CDR3: ASSDTSGSPDTQY
V: TRBV11-2; J: TRBJ2-7; CDR3: ASSLAVGAGTSYEQY
V: TRBV7-9; J: TRBJ2-3; CDR3: ASSLGGTFTDTQY
V: TRBV10-1; J: TRBJ2-3; CDR3: ASSAAGGPEDTQY
V: TRBV9; J: TRBJ2-5; CDR3: ASSVDLAGTGETQY
V: TRBV18; J: TRBJ2-3; CDR3: ASSPRDRVTDTQY
V: TRBV7-6; J: TRBJ2-7; CDR3: ASSPRVGGQGVYEQY
V: TRBV11-2; J: TRBJ2-7; CDR3: ASSSLWGPKTYEQY
V: TRBV28; J: TRBJ1-3; CDR3: ASSSQDYSGNTIY
V: TRBV7-8; J: TRBJ1-4; CDR3: ASSGDTRGKLF
V: TRBV11-2; J: TRBJ2-3; CDR3: ASSLPHRAIGVDTQY
V: TRBV19; J: TRBJ1-6; CDR3: ATGTGLRSPLH
V: TRBV19; J: TRBJ2-1; CDR3: ASKTERGGTHEQF
V: TRBV9; J: TRBJ1-1; CDR3: ASSVAGTFSTEAF
V: TRBV5-4; J: TRBJ2-1; CDR3: ASSLDAGGPYNEQF
V: TRBV5-6; J: TRBJ2-7; CDR3: ASSLFMGSSYEQY
V: TRBV5-1; J: TRBJ1-2; CDR3: ASSLDQGFNYGYT
V: TRBV5-4; J: TRBJ2-3; CDR3: ASSLRLAGRTDTQY
V: TRBV7-2; J: TRBJ1-1; CDR3: ASSRSRGTEAF
V: TRBV5-4; J: TRBJ2-5; CDR3: ASSLVQELETQY
V: TRBV28; J: TRBJ1-1; CDR3: ASSRIQGYTEAF
V: TRBV9; J: TRBJ1-4; CDR3: ASSVSGRQNEKLF
V: TRBV6-1; J: TRBJ2-7; CDR3: ASSPTDLYEQY
V: TRBV4-3; J: TRBJ2-1; CDR3: ASSLQAMTDSSYNEQF